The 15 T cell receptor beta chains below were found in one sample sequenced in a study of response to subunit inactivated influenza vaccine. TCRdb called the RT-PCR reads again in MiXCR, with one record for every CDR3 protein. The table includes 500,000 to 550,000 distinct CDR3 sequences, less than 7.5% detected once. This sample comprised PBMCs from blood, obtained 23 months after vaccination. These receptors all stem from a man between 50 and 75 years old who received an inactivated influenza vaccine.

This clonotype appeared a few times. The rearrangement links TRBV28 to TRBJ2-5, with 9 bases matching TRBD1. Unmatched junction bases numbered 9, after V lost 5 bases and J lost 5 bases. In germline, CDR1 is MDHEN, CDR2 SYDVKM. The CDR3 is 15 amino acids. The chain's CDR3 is CASSRTGTGRETQYF. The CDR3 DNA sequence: TGTGCCAGCAGTAGGACCGGGACAGGGCGGGAGACCCAGTACTTC.

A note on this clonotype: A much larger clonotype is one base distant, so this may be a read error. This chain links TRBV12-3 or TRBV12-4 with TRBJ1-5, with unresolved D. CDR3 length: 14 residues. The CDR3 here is CARSLAASHQPQHF. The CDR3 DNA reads TGTGCCCGCAGTTTAGCGGCATCGCATCAGCCCCAGCATTTT.

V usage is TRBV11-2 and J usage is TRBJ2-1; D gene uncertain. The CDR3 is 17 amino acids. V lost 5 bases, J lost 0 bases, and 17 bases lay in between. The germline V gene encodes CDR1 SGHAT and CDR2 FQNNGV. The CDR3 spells CASSHVTRTHSYNEQFF. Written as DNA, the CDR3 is TGTGCCAGCAGCCATGTCACCAGGACCCACTCCTACAATGAGCAGTTCTTC.

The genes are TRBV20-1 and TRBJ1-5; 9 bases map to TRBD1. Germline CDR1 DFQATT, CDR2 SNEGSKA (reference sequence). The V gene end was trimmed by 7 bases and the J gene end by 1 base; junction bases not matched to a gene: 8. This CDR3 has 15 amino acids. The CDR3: CSVLRDRVSNQPQHF. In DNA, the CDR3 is TGCAGTGTTCTCCGGGACAGGGTCAGCAATCAGCCCCAGCATTTT.

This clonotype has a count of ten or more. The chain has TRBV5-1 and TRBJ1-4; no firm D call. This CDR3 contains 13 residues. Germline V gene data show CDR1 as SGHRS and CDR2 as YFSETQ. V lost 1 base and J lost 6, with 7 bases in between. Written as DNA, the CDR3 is TGCGCCAGCAGCTTGCTCAGCGATGAAAAACTGTTTTTT. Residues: CASSLLSDEKLFF.

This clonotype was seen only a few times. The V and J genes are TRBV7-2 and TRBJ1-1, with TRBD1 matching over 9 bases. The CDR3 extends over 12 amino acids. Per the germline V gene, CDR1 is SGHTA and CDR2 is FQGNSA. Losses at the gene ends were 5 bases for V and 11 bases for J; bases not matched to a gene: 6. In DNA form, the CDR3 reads TGTGCCAGCAGCACACGGACAGGGGACGCTTTCTTT. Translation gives CASSTRTGDAFF.

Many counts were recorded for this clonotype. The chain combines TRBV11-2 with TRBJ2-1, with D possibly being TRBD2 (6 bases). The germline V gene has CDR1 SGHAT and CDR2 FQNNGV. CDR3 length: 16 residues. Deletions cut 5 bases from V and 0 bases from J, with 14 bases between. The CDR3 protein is CASSKNDGSSYNEQFF. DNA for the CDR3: TGTGCCAGCAGCAAAAATGACGGGAGCTCCTACAATGAGCAGTTCTTC.

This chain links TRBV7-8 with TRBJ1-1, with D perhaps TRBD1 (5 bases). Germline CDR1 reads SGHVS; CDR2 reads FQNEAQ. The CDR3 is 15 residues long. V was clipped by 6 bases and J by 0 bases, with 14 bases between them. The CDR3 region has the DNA TGTGCCAGCAGACCTTTGGGGGGGATGAACACTGAAGCTTTCTTT. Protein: CASRPLGGMNTEAFF.

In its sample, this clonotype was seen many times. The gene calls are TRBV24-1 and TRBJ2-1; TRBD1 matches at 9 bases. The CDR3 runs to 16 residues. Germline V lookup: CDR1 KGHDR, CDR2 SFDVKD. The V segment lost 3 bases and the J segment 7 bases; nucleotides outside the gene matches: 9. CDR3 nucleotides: TGTGCCACCAGTGATGGGACAGGGAGGGTTTGGAATGAGCAGTTCTTC. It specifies CATSDGTGRVWNEQFF.

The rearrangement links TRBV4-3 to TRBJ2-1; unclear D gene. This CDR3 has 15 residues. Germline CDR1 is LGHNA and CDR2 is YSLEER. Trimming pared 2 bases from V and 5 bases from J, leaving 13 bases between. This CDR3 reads CASSQLPGTHNEQFF. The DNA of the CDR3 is TGCGCCAGCAGCCAATTGCCGGGTACCCACAATGAGCAGTTCTTC.

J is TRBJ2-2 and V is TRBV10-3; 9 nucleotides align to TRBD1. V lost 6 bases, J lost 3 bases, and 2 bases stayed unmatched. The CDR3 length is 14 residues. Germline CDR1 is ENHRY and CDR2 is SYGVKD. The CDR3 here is CAIRQGADTGELFF. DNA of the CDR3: TGTGCCATCAGACAGGGGGCTGACACCGGGGAGCTGTTTTTT.

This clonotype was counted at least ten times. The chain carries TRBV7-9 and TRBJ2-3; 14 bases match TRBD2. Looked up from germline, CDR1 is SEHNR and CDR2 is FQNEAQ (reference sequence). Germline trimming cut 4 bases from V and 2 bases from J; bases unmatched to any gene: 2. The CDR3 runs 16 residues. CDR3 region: CASSWGLAGATDTQYF. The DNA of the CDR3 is TGTGCCAGCAGCTGGGGACTAGCGGGGGCCACAGATACGCAGTATTTT.

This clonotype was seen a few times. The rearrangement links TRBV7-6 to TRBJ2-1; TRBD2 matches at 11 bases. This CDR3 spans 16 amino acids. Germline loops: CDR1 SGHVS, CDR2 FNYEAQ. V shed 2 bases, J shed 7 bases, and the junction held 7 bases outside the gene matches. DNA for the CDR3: TGTGCCAGCAGCTTACTAGCGGGGGGCCAAAAGAATGAGCAGTTCTTC. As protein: CASSLLAGGQKNEQFF.

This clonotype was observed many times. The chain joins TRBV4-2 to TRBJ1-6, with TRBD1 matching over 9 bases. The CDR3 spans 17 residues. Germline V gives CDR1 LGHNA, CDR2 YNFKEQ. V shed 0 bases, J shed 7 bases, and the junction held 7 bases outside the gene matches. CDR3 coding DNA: TGTGCCAGCAGCCAAGAATATTGGACAGGGGAGAATTCACCCCTCCACTTT. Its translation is CASSQEYWTGENSPLHF.

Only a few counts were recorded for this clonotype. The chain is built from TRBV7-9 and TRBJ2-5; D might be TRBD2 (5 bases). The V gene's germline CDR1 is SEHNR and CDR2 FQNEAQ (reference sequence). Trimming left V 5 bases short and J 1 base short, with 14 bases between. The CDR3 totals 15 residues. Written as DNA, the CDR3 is TGTGCCAGCAGCACTACGTCGGGGTTCCAAGAGACCCAGTACTTC. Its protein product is CASSTTSGFQETQYF.